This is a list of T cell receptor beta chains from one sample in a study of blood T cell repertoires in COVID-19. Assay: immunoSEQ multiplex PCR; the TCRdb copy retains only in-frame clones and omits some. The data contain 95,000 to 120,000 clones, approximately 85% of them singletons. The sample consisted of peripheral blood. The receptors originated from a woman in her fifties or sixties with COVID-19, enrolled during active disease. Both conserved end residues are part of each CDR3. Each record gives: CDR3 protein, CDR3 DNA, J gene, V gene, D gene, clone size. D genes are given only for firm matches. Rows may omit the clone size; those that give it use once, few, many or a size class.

cdr3_aa: CAISESAGEGRKNIQYF
cdr3_nt: TGTGCCATCAGTGAGTCGGCAGGGGAGGGACGGAAAAACATTCAGTACTTC
j_call: TRBJ2-4
v_call: TRBV10-3
d_call: NA
clone_size: NA

cdr3_aa: CASILERSGANVLTF
cdr3_nt: TGTGCCAGCATACTTGAGCGGTCTGGGGCCAACGTCCTGACTTTC
j_call: TRBJ2-6
v_call: TRBV6-5
d_call: NA
clone_size: few

cdr3_aa: CASSYDLSGRGYGYTF
cdr3_nt: TGTGCCAGCAGTTACGACTTATCGGGGAGAGGCTATGGCTACACCTTC
j_call: TRBJ1-2
v_call: TRBV6-2/TRBV6-3
d_call: NA
clone_size: NA

cdr3_aa: CASSNSQGVSYEQYF
cdr3_nt: TGTGCCAGTAGTAATAGCCAGGGGGTCTCCTACGAGCAGTACTTC
j_call: TRBJ2-7
v_call: TRBV19
d_call: TRBD1
clone_size: NA

cdr3_aa: CASSLVGTGFREQYF
cdr3_nt: TGTGCCAGCAGTTTAGTTGGGACAGGCTTCCGCGAGCAGTACTTC
j_call: TRBJ2-7
v_call: TRBV27
d_call: TRBD1
clone_size: NA

cdr3_aa: CASSLGAAGSYNEQFF
cdr3_nt: TGTGCCAGCAGCTTAGGTGCAGCAGGCTCCTACAATGAGCAGTTCTTC
j_call: TRBJ2-1
v_call: TRBV7-6
d_call: NA
clone_size: NA

cdr3_aa: CASSLEGTANTEAFF
cdr3_nt: TGCGCCAGCAGCTTGGAAGGGACAGCGAACACTGAAGCTTTCTTT
j_call: TRBJ1-1
v_call: TRBV5-1
d_call: TRBD1
clone_size: NA

cdr3_aa: CSVGRENYGYTF
cdr3_nt: TGCAGCGTTGGCAGGGAAAACTATGGCTACACCTTC
j_call: TRBJ1-2
v_call: TRBV29-1
d_call: NA
clone_size: NA

cdr3_aa: CASSQATTGSEAFF
cdr3_nt: TGTGCCAGCAGCCAAGCTACTACAGGGTCTGAAGCTTTCTTT
j_call: TRBJ1-1
v_call: TRBV3-1/TRBV3-2
d_call: NA
clone_size: few

cdr3_aa: CASSFGPATGNTIYF
cdr3_nt: TGTGCCAGCAGCTTTGGGCCTGCGACCGGAAACACCATATATTTT
j_call: TRBJ1-3
v_call: TRBV5-8
d_call: NA
clone_size: NA

cdr3_aa: CASSRRQGDYNEQFF
cdr3_nt: TGTGCCAGTAGTAGGAGACAGGGGGACTACAATGAGCAGTTCTTC
j_call: TRBJ2-1
v_call: TRBV19
d_call: TRBD1
clone_size: NA

cdr3_aa: CASRTANTEAFF
cdr3_nt: TGCGCCAGCCGGACAGCGAACACTGAAGCTTTCTTT
j_call: TRBJ1-1
v_call: TRBV5-1
d_call: NA
clone_size: NA

cdr3_aa: CASSSAASGGAWEQFF
cdr3_nt: TGTGCCAGCAGCTCGGCTGCTAGCGGGGGGGCATGGGAGCAGTTCTTC
j_call: TRBJ2-1
v_call: TRBV11-1
d_call: TRBD2
clone_size: NA

cdr3_aa: CASSSPPGRFSGANVLTF
cdr3_nt: TGTGCCAGCAGCTCTCCCCCCGGGAGATTCTCTGGGGCCAACGTCCTGACTTTC
j_call: TRBJ2-6
v_call: TRBV5-6
d_call: NA
clone_size: NA

cdr3_aa: CASSHFGSEAFF
cdr3_nt: TGTGCCAGCAGCCATTTCGGGTCTGAAGCTTTCTTT
j_call: TRBJ1-1
v_call: TRBV7-9
d_call: NA
clone_size: NA

cdr3_aa: CASSAGGRLGSYEQYF
cdr3_nt: TGTGCCAGCAGCGCGGGAGGGAGGTTGGGTTCTTACGAGCAGTACTTC
j_call: TRBJ2-7
v_call: TRBV28
d_call: TRBD2
clone_size: NA

cdr3_aa: CASSFRRQGGNAEKLFF
cdr3_nt: TGTGCCAGCAGTTTTCGCCGACAGGGGGGCAACGCTGAAAAACTGTTTTTT
j_call: TRBJ1-4
v_call: TRBV27
d_call: TRBD1
clone_size: NA

cdr3_aa: CASSLGTVQRAEAFF
cdr3_nt: TGTGCCAGCAGTTTGGGGACAGTCCAGCGGGCTGAAGCTTTCTTT
j_call: TRBJ1-1
v_call: TRBV28
d_call: TRBD1
clone_size: NA

cdr3_aa: CASSPGPGVGTEAFF
cdr3_nt: TGTGCCAGCAGCCCTGGACCGGGGGTCGGCACTGAAGCTTTCTTT
j_call: TRBJ1-1
v_call: TRBV7-8
d_call: NA
clone_size: NA

cdr3_aa: CASRRGQGTLNYGYTF
cdr3_nt: TGTGCCAGCAGACGTGGACAGGGTACTTTGAACTATGGCTACACCTTC
j_call: TRBJ1-2
v_call: TRBV27
d_call: TRBD1
clone_size: NA

cdr3_aa: CASSGGTGHGSNQPQHF
cdr3_nt: TGTGCCAGCAGTGGTGGGACAGGCCATGGTAGCAATCAGCCCCAGCATTTT
j_call: TRBJ1-5
v_call: TRBV6-1
d_call: TRBD1
clone_size: NA

cdr3_aa: CAATNLRGTEAFF
cdr3_nt: TGTGCCGCCACTAACCTCAGGGGCACTGAAGCTTTCTTT
j_call: TRBJ1-1
v_call: TRBV6-5
d_call: NA
clone_size: NA

cdr3_aa: CASSVSAGGSDEQFF
cdr3_nt: TGTGCCAGCAGCGTTTCGGCGGGGGGTAGTGATGAGCAGTTCTTC
j_call: TRBJ2-1
v_call: TRBV9
d_call: TRBD2
clone_size: NA